The 2 T cell receptor beta chains below all came from one sample that was sequenced in a study of T cells in Graves' hyperthyroidism and ophthalmopathy. The TCR beta CDR3 regions underwent amplification using RNA transcripts as the source. The HTBI primer set drove a first-round RT-PCR of the TCR CDR3. In TCRdb, the multiplex PCR reads were re-called with MiXCR into one record per CDR3 protein. The table records hundreds of thousands of distinct CDR3 sequences, just over 45% of them present only once. Sequencing was carried out using peripheral blood or thyroid tissue (not recorded which). All receptors derive from a young woman with Graves' hyperthyroidism.

V gene TRBV10-3 combines with J gene TRBJ1-2; no clear D gene. The CDR3 is 13 amino acids. Germline assignment: CDR1 ENHRY and CDR2 SYGVKD. Trimming removed 6 bases at V and 8 bases at J, with 16 bases between. CDR3 DNA sequence: TGTGCCATCAGGACCGCGGGTGGCCGCGGCTACACCTTC. Amino acid sequence: CAIRTAGGRGYTF.

This clonotype appeared many times. V and J are TRBV7-9 and TRBJ1-4, with a possible D match to TRBD1 (5 bases). Germline CDR1 reads SEHNR; CDR2 reads FQNEAQ (reference sequence). The CDR3 totals 15 residues. V lost 5 bases and J lost 5, with 15 bases in between. CDR3 sequence reads: CASSPPLGGNEKLFF. As DNA, the CDR3 is TGTGCCAGCAGCCCTCCTCTCGGGGGAAATGAAAAACTGTTTTTT.